In this sample, the clone carrying this T cell receptor (beta chain) turned up many times. The target antigen is unknown. Previously described methods and listed TCR primers were employed for the bulk TCR libraries. TCRdb reprocessed the PCR reads via MiXCR and lists one record per CDR3 protein. This sample has about 320,000 distinct CDR3 sequences, with over 20% found just once. Sorted cell numbers of about 17,000 to 1,100,000, with 10%, 30% or 50% RNA, served as input for naive CD8 libraries. Using a CD8+CD4-CCR7+CD45RA+ phenotype, naive CD8 T cells were sorted. This specimen comes from a study of molecular identifiers for immune sequencing clone quantification. Notes on the study in general: Clones carrying above 20 RNA copies accounted for over 98% of effector molecules, under 1% in naive cells.

Trimming stripped 3 bases from V and 0 bases from J, with 8 bases between. This CDR3 comprises 14 residues. Looked up from germline, CDR1 is LGHNA and CDR2 is YSLEER. The chain recombines TRBV4-3 with TRBJ1-2; no firm D call. Sequencing was carried out using naive CD8+ T cells from blood, with Jurkat cell RNA spiked in. Described subset: FACS-sorted CD8+CD4-CCR7+CD45RA+ naive T cells. This clonotype originated in a human donor in good health. Some libraries in this study had Jurkat cell RNA spiked in. The CDR3 DNA sequence: TGCGCCAGCAGCCACGGTTTAGCTAACTATGGCTACACCTTC. This codes for CASSHGLANYGYTF.